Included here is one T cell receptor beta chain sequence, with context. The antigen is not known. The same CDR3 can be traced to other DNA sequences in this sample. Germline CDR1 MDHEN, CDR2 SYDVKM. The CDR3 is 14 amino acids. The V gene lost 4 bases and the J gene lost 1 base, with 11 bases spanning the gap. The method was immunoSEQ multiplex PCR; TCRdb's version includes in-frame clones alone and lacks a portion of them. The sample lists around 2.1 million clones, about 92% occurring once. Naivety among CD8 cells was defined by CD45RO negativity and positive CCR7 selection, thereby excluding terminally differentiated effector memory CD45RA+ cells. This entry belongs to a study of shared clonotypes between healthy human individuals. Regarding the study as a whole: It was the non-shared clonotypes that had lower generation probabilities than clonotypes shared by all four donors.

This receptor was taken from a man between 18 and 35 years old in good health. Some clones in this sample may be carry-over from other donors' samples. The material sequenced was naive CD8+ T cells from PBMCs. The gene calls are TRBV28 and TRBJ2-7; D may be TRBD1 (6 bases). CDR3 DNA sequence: TGTGCCAGCAGTTCACAGGGACAATCCTACGAGCAGTACTTC. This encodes CASSSQGQSYEQYF. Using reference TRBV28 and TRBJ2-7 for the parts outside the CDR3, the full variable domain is DVKVTQSSRYLVKRTGEKVFLECVQDMDHENMFWYRQDPGLGLRLIYFSYDVKMKEKGDIPEGYSVSREKKERFSLILESASTNQTSMYLCASSSQGQSYEQYFGPGTRLTVT.